Presented here are 10 T cell receptor beta chains from one specimen sequenced in a study of T cells in Graves' hyperthyroidism and ophthalmopathy. Template material for amplifying TCR beta CDR3 regions consisted of RNA transcripts. With the HTBI primer set, the TCR CDR3 went through a first round of RT-PCR. TCRdb itself ran the multiplex PCR reads through MiXCR, one entry per CDR3 protein. The sample holds approximately 490,000 distinct CDR3 sequences, less than 25% seen once. Sequencing used blood. The receptors were sampled from a woman in her 70s with Graves' ophthalmopathy.

The chain is built from TRBV6-6 and TRBJ2-1; 9 nucleotides line up with TRBD2. Trimming removed 2 bases from V and 4 bases from J; junction bases left unmatched: 15. This CDR3 comprises 19 residues. Germline CDR1 and CDR2: MNHNY and SVGAGI (reference sequence). The CDR3 loop is CASSYPGWGSGRTYNEQFF. CDR3 nucleotide sequence: TGTGCCAGCAGTTACCCCGGGTGGGGGAGCGGGAGGACATACAATGAGCAGTTCTTC.

In its sample, this clonotype was seen a few times. V and J are TRBV30 and TRBJ1-6, with TRBD1 identical over 9 bases. Trimming removed 1 base from V and 6 bases from J; junction bases left unmatched: 4. Germline V CDR1 and CDR2: GTSNPN, SVGIG (reference sequence). CDR3 length: 15 residues. The DNA of the CDR3 is TGTGCCTGGAGTGGAACAGGGGGCTTTAATTCACCCCTCCACTTT. Translation: CAWSGTGGFNSPLHF.

The rearrangement joins TRBV7-2 to TRBJ1-4; TRBD1 agrees at 8 bases. The CDR3 covers 15 residues. From germline, CDR1 is SGHTA and CDR2 FQGNSA. V lost 5 bases, J lost 8 bases, and 10 bases stayed unmatched. The CDR3 reads CASSNPTGAGEKLFF. CDR3 in DNA: TGTGCCAGCAGCAACCCGACAGGGGCGGGGGAAAAACTGTTTTTT.

The chain is built from TRBV11-2 and TRBJ2-3, with 16 bases that match TRBD2. Germline loops: CDR1 SGHAT, CDR2 FQNNGV. With 6 bases clipped from V and 5 bases from J, the junction kept 8 bases outside the gene matches. This CDR3 is built from 17 residues. The CDR3 DNA is TGTGCCAGCAGACCCATGGGACTAGCGGGAGGGGAAGATACGCAGTATTTT. The encoded protein is CASRPMGLAGGEDTQYF.

This clonotype was seen more than once but under ten times. A much larger clone differs by one base, so this may be a read error. Because the CDR3 is missing its conserved closing phenylalanine or tryptophan, this is likely a read error. The gene calls are TRBV28 and TRBJ1-1; D not certain. Trimming took off 4 bases at V and 1 base at J, with 7 bases between the two ends. Germline CDR1 MDHEN, CDR2 SYDVKM. This CDR3 has 13 amino acids. The CDR3 here is CASSWTENTEAFS. CDR3 coding DNA: TGTGCCAGCAGTTGGACGGAGAACACTGAAGCTTTCTCT.

This chain joins TRBV6-2 or TRBV6-3 and TRBJ1-1; the match to TRBD1 covers 7 bases. Germline loops: CDR1 MNHEY, CDR2 SVGEGT. This CDR3 spans 14 amino acids. Trimming took 6 bases from V and 6 from J; bases not matched to a gene: 10. This CDR3 reads CASRAATGRAEAFF. CDR3 sequence (DNA): TGTGCCAGCAGGGCCGCGACAGGGAGGGCTGAAGCTTTCTTT.

This clonotype was counted a single time. The chain has TRBV7-9 and TRBJ2-7; TRBD2 is a possible D gene (5 bases). This CDR3 spans 13 amino acids. V was trimmed by 4 bases and J by 3 bases, leaving 10 bases between them. Per the germline V gene, CDR1 is SEHNR and CDR2 is FQNEAQ (reference sequence). CDR3 sequence (DNA): TGTGCCAGCAGCTCCTTCCGGGGCTACGAGCAGTACTTC. Translating it yields CASSSFRGYEQYF.

This clonotype occurred many times. V and J are TRBV28 and TRBJ1-1; possibly TRBD1 for D (5 bases). Germline V lookup: CDR1 MDHEN, CDR2 SYDVKM. This CDR3 contains 15 residues. Trimming removed 4 bases at V and 0 bases at J, with 12 bases between. The chain's CDR3 is CASSYPTAMNTEAFF. The DNA for the CDR3 is TGTGCCAGCAGTTACCCGACAGCCATGAACACTGAAGCTTTCTTT.

This clonotype was seen ten or more times. The chain is built from TRBV2 and TRBJ2-1; 12 bases map to TRBD1. The germline V gene has CDR1 SNHLY and CDR2 FYNNEI. V lost 6 bases, J lost 7 bases, and 7 bases stayed unmatched. CDR3 size: 15 residues. The CDR3 loop reads CASSAGQGALNEQFF. In DNA, the CDR3 is TGTGCCAGCAGCGCGGGACAGGGGGCGTTGAATGAGCAGTTCTTC.

This clonotype has just a few counts. The chain's CDR3 is CAISDRDRDYGYTF. The CDR3 DNA reads as TGTGCCATCAGCGATAGGGACAGGGACTATGGCTACACCTTC. V usage is TRBV10-3 and J usage is TRBJ1-2, with TRBD1 matching over 9 bases. The CDR3 length is 14 residues. The junction had 5 bases not matched to a gene; V was cut back by 6 bases and J by 3 bases. Germline assignment: CDR1 ENHRY and CDR2 SYGVKD.